This entry lists 27 T cell receptor beta chains sequenced from one sample in a study of Ad26.COV2.S vaccination and SARS-CoV-2 variants. Clones were read by immunoSEQ multiplex PCR, and TCRdb kept only the in-frame ones, dropping some. This sample has approximately 480,000 clones, with around 88% found just once. The treatment: 19 received Ad26.COV2.S at low or high dose, single or two shots; several received placebo; per-sample allocation not given. At day 63 after the first vaccine or placebo injection, samples were drawn. Sample: peripheral blood, taken in a trial of Ad26.COV2.S vaccine versus placebo. Receptors were obtained from a person between 18 and 60 years old who received the Ad26.COV2.S COVID-19 vaccine or a placebo.

The V gene is TRBV7-2, the J gene TRBJ2-2; possible D gene TRBD2, 6 bases. V lost 5 bases, J lost 0 bases, and 10 bases lay in between. CDR1 is SGHTA, CDR2 FQGNSA, per germline. CDR3 length: 15 amino acids. The CDR3 nucleotides are TGTGCCAGCAGCCGGGACTCGGCGAACACCGGGGAGCTGTTTTTT. Translating gives CASSRDSANTGELFF.

The chain combines TRBV10-3 with TRBJ2-1; no reliable D call. The V gene's germline CDR1 is ENHRY and CDR2 SYGVKD. The CDR3 extends over 13 amino acids. With 5 bases removed from V and 4 bases from J, the gap between germline ends came to 9 bases. CDR3 nucleotide sequence: TGTGCCATCAGTCGTGACCAGTACAATGAGCAGTTCTTC. Its translation is CAISRDQYNEQFF.

The chain has TRBV4-1 and TRBJ2-1; D may be TRBD1 or TRBD2 (5 bases each). Germline values: CDR1 MGHRA, CDR2 YSYEKL. V was clipped by 3 bases and J by 6 bases, with 21 bases between them. CDR3 length: 17 amino acids. The CDR3 DNA reads as TGCGCCAGCAGCCACGCCGGAGAGGGGAGAATTGGCAATGAGCAGTTCTTC. It codes for CASSHAGEGRIGNEQFF.

This chain connects TRBV19 to TRBJ2-7; 9 positions agree with TRBD2. CDR1 and CDR2 from the germline V gene are LNHDA and SQIVND (reference sequence). The J segment lost 5 bases and the V segment lost 5 bases, leaving 10 bases of the junction unmatched. CDR3 length: 15 residues. Here the CDR3 DNA reads TGTGCCAGTAGTCCCGTAGCGGGAGTGTTCGACGAGCAGTACTTC. It codes for CASSPVAGVFDEQYF.

CDR3 in DNA: TGTGCCAGTAGTATAGACGGGAACACTGAAGCTTTCTTT. This codes for CASSIDGNTEAFF. The V gene is TRBV19, the J gene TRBJ1-1; D unresolved. The CDR3 totals 13 residues. CDR1 is LNHDA and CDR2 is SQIVND in the germline V gene (reference sequence). Trimming cost V 0 bases and J 1 base, with 3 bases left between them.

The chain has TRBV28 and TRBJ2-3, with TRBD2 identical over 8 bases. This CDR3 comprises 16 residues. Germline loops: CDR1 MDHEN, CDR2 SYDVKM. Trimming at V came to 4 bases and at J to 2 bases, leaving 8 bases not matched to a gene. The DNA for the CDR3 is TGTGCCAGCAGTTCCCTTGGGCGGGAGGACACAGATACGCAGTATTTT. It is translated as CASSSLGREDTDTQYF. The entire variable domain, with the rest obtained from reference TRBV28 and TRBJ2-3, is as follows: DVKVTQSSRYLVKRTGEKVFLECVQDMDHENMFWYRQDPGLGLRLIYFSYDVKMKEKGDIPEGYSVSREKKERFSLILESASTNQTSMYLCASSSLGREDTDTQYFGPGTRLTVL.

This clone was seen just once. This chain connects TRBV19 to TRBJ2-5; D gene uncertain. The V end lost 7 bases, the J end lost 2 bases, and 14 bases lay between the germline ends. Germline assignment: CDR1 LNHDA and CDR2 SQIVND (reference sequence). This CDR3 is 14 amino acids long. In DNA, the CDR3 is TGTGCCAGTAACAACGATCAGCAACAAGAGACCCAGTACTTC. Encoded protein: CASNNDQQQETQYF.

V gene TRBV28 combines with J gene TRBJ2-1, with D tentatively TRBD1 or TRBD2 (7 bases each). The CDR3 has 19 residues. Germline V gene sequence: CDR1 MDHEN, CDR2 SYDVKM. Trimming left V 6 bases short and J 7 bases short, with 31 bases between. The CDR3 spells CASRTPVARGLEGGNEQFF. The DNA for the CDR3 is TGTGCCAGCAGGACCCCAGTGGCGAGGGGGCTAGAGGGAGGGAATGAGCAGTTCTTC.

The chain links TRBV6-2 or TRBV6-3 to TRBJ1-2; TRBD1 matches 8 bases. Germline loops: CDR1 MNHEY, CDR2 SVGEGT. The CDR3 extends over 15 amino acids. Unmatched junction bases numbered 9, after V lost 5 bases and J lost 4 bases. CDR3 amino acids: CASSQRTGTVYGYTF. For the CDR3, the DNA is TGTGCCAGCAGTCAACGGACAGGGACAGTCTATGGCTACACCTTC.

J is TRBJ1-2 and V is TRBV30, with D uncertain. The CDR3 totals 12 residues. The germline V gene encodes CDR1 GTSNPN and CDR2 SVGIG (reference sequence). Trimming stripped 2 bases from V and 2 bases from J, with 6 bases between. CDR3: CAWSRRNYGYTF. The CDR3 DNA reads TGTGCCTGGAGTCGGCGGAACTATGGCTACACCTTC. The full variable domain, rest sourced from reference TRBV30 and TRBJ1-2, is SQTIHQWPATLVQPVGSPLSLECTVEGTSNPNLYWYRQAAGRGLQLLFYSVGIGQISSEVPQNLSASRPQDRQFILSSKKLLLSDSGFYLCAWSRRNYGYTFGSGTRLTVV.

The V gene is TRBV4-3, the J gene TRBJ2-1; D is uncertain. Germline V gives CDR1 LGHNA, CDR2 YSLEER. Deletions cut 1 base from V and 4 bases from J, with 8 bases between. CDR3 length: 14 residues. CDR3 region: CASSQASGYNEQFF. DNA for the CDR3: TGCGCCAGCAGCCAAGCGTCGGGTTACAATGAGCAGTTCTTC.

The sample holds one count of this clone. The chain combines TRBV15 with TRBJ1-3; 8 bases are a match to TRBD1. This CDR3 is 14 amino acids long. The J segment lost 12 bases and the V segment lost 5 bases, leaving 12 bases of the junction unmatched. The V gene's germline CDR1 is LNHNV and CDR2 YYDKDF (reference sequence). The CDR3 region is CATSSTLMGQVIYF. CDR3 nucleotides: TGTGCCACCAGCTCAACCTTAATGGGACAGGTCATATATTTT.

The chain combines TRBV5-6 with TRBJ2-6, with a weak D call TRBD2 (5 bases). Trimming took off 4 bases at V and 3 bases at J, with 14 bases between the two ends. Germline V gene data show CDR1 as SGHDT and CDR2 as YYEEEE. The CDR3 extends over 16 amino acids. CDR3 sequence reads: CASSGSGGGGANVLTF. In nucleotides, the CDR3 is TGTGCCAGCAGCGGCAGCGGAGGTGGTGGGGCCAACGTCCTGACTTTC.

The rearrangement links TRBV6-5 to TRBJ2-7; tentatively, D is TRBD1 (6 bases). The V gene lost 7 bases and the J gene lost 2 bases, with 15 bases spanning the gap. Germline V CDR1 and CDR2: MNHEY, SVGAGI. The CDR3 runs to 14 residues. The CDR3 sequence: CASTLTGLPYEQYF. For the CDR3, the DNA is TGTGCCAGCACCCTTACAGGGCTTCCCTACGAGCAGTACTTC.

CDR3 residues: CASSLTRGRWTEAFF. The CDR3 DNA reads as TGTGCCAGCAGCCTAACCAGGGGGCGGTGGACTGAAGCTTTCTTT. The V gene is TRBV5-6, the J gene TRBJ1-1, with TRBD1 identical over 8 bases. Germline CDR1 is SGHDT and CDR2 is YYEEEE. With 4 bases clipped from V and 5 bases from J, the junction kept 10 bases outside the gene matches. CDR3 size: 15 residues.

This rearrangement joins TRBV20-1 to TRBJ2-1; D is uncertain. Trimming pared 3 bases from V and 6 bases from J, leaving 12 bases between. CDR1 is DFQATT, CDR2 SNEGSKA, per germline (reference sequence). The CDR3 is 13 residues long. CDR3 loop: CSASVVNGNEQFF. CDR3 coding DNA: TGCAGTGCTAGTGTCGTGAACGGCAATGAGCAGTTCTTC.

The V and J genes are TRBV5-1 and TRBJ2-1, with 10 nucleotides matching TRBD2. V was clipped by 4 bases and J by 9 bases; unmatched bases: 10. CDR1 is SGHRS and CDR2 is YFSETQ in the germline V gene. The CDR3 is 15 amino acids. Written as DNA, the CDR3 is TGCGCCAGCAGCCGGAGCCTAGCGGGAGCTAGTGAGCAGTTCTTC. Translating gives CASSRSLAGASEQFF.

This clone was counted a few times. V usage is TRBV4-3 and J usage is TRBJ2-1, with 12 nucleotides matching TRBD2. Trimming took 2 bases from V and 0 from J; bases not matched to a gene: 8. The CDR3 contains 19 residues. Germline V CDR1 and CDR2: LGHNA, YSLEER. In nucleotides, the CDR3 is TGCGCCAGCAGCCAACAGGTCCTGACTAGCGGGAGCTCCTACAATGAGCAGTTCTTC. Its protein is CASSQQVLTSGSSYNEQFF.

V and J are TRBV19 and TRBJ1-1; TRBD1 matches at 9 bases. The length of the CDR3 is 14 residues. The junction had 10 bases not matched to a gene; V was cut back by 10 bases and J by 4 bases. Germline CDR1 LNHDA, CDR2 SQIVND (reference sequence). CDR3 sequence (DNA): TGTGCCATGGACCGGGACAGGGACAGCACTGAAGCTTTCTTT. It yields the protein CAMDRDRDSTEAFF.

This clone was seen once. J is TRBJ2-1 and V is TRBV27; 9 nucleotides line up with TRBD2. Trimming cost V 2 bases and J 3 bases; bases outside gene matches: 5. The CDR3 loop spans 16 amino acids. Germline loops: CDR1 MNHEY, CDR2 SMNVEV (reference sequence). CDR3 in DNA: TGTGCCAGCAGTTTAAGGGCGGGAGGGGGCTACAATGAGCAGTTCTTC. It translates to CASSLRAGGGYNEQFF.

The chain couples TRBV5-4 to TRBJ2-5; D is unresolved. The ends were cut back, 4 bases at V and 5 bases at J, with 15 bases in the middle. CDR3 length: 14 residues. Germline-derived CDR1 and CDR2 are SGHNT and YYREEE (reference sequence). The CDR3 sequence: CASSRSASGETQYF. CDR3 bases: TGTGCCAGCAGCCGCTCCGCCTCTGGGGAGACCCAGTACTTC.

V gene TRBV6-5 combines with J gene TRBJ2-6; the D is unclear. Deletions cut 7 bases from V and 0 bases from J, with 10 bases between. From germline, CDR1 is MNHEY and CDR2 SVGAGI. The CDR3 spans 15 residues. DNA for the CDR3: TGTGCCAGCATGGCGGAATACTCTGGGGCCAACGTCCTGACTTTC. As protein: CASMAEYSGANVLTF.

The gene calls are TRBV12-3 or TRBV12-4 and TRBJ2-7, with 9 bases that match TRBD2. Germline trimming cut 8 bases from V and 1 base from J; bases unmatched to any gene: 3. The CDR3 is made up of 13 amino acids. For the CDR3, the DNA is TGTGCCAGCCAGACTAGCGGATCCTACGAGCAGTACTTC. Translated: CASQTSGSYEQYF.

This clone was detected once. The V gene is TRBV28, the J gene TRBJ2-7; 8 nucleotides line up with TRBD2. Losses at the gene ends were 7 bases for V and 6 bases for J; bases not matched to a gene: 11. The CDR3 has 14 residues. Germline-derived CDR1 and CDR2 are MDHEN and SYDVKM. The CDR3: CASIWSGSGSEQYF. The DNA of the CDR3 is TGTGCCAGCATCTGGAGCGGGAGTGGTTCCGAGCAGTACTTC.

CDR3 sequence (DNA): TGTGCCAGCCTAGGATTGGAGAACTATGGCTACACCTTC. Translation gives CASLGLENYGYTF. This sequence joins TRBV6-8 and TRBJ1-2; no definite D call. CDR3 length: 13 amino acids. V lost 8 bases to trimming and J lost 2 bases, with 12 bases between them. Germline lookup yields CDR1 MNHGY and CDR2 SAAAGT.

Of note for this clone: At one boundary the junction diverges from the germline segment, which might be a read error. The chain employs TRBV7-7 and TRBJ2-1, with D perhaps assigned TRBD1 or TRBD2 (5 bases each). The length of the CDR3 is 15 residues. CDR1 and CDR2 from the germline V gene are SSHAT and FNYEAQ (reference sequence). As DNA, the CDR3 is TGTGCTAGCAGCTCCCTCGACTCCGGGACCAATGAGCAGTTCTTC. Its protein is CASSSLDSGTNEQFF.

The CDR3 nucleotides read TGTGCCAGCAGTTTACTTACACCGGGACAGAAGAACTATGGCTACACCTTC. Translation: CASSLLTPGQKNYGYTF. The chain is built from TRBV28 and TRBJ1-2, with 7 bases lining up with TRBD1. Germline V gene sequence: CDR1 MDHEN, CDR2 SYDVKM. The CDR3 extends over 17 amino acids. V lost 2 bases, J lost 2 bases, and 11 bases stayed unmatched.